Sequencing of this T cell receptor beta chain was carried out in a study of Ad26.COV2.S vaccination and SARS-CoV-2 variants. Sequencing used immunoSEQ multiplex PCR; TCRdb keeps in-frame clones, though not all of them. The sample lists around 240,000 clones, around 87% seen once, with around 10% in the top ten. This CDR3 comprises 15 residues. CDR1 is MNHEY, CDR2 SVGEGT, per germline. With 2 bases removed from V and 6 bases from J, the gap between germline ends came to 15 bases. The treatment is: roughly 20 received Ad26.COV2.S at low or high dose, single or two shots; five or six received placebo; per-sample allocation not given. Sampling was performed 63 days after the first vaccine or placebo injection.

The sequence was obtained from a person between 18 and 65 years old who received the Ad26.COV2.S COVID-19 vaccine or a placebo. This sequence joins TRBV6-2 or TRBV6-3 and TRBJ2-3, with D maybe TRBD1 (5 bases). The sequencing used peripheral blood, collected in a trial of Ad26.COV2.S vaccine versus placebo. CDR3 residues: CASSYQGSGADTQYF. The CDR3 nucleotides are TGTGCCAGCAGTTACCAGGGATCAGGAGCGGATACGCAGTATTTT.